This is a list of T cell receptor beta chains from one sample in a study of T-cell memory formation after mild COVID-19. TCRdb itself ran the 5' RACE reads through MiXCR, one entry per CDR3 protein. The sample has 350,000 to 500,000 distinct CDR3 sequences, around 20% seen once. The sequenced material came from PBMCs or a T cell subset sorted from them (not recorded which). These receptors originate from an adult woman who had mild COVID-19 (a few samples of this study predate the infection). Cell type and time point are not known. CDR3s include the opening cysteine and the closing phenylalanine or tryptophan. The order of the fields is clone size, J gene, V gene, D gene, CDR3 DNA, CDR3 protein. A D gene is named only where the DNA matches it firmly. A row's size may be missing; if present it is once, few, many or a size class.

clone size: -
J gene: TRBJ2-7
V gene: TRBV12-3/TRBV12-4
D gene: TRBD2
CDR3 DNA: TGTGCCAGCAGTTTAGGGCCTAGCGGGCCCACCTACGAGCAGTACTTC
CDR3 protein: CASSLGPSGPTYEQYF

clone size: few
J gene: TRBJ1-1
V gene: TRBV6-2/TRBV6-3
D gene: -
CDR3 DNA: TGTGCCAGCAGACTTAAGGCCCGGGGCACTGAAGCTTTCTTT
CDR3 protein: CASRLKARGTEAFF

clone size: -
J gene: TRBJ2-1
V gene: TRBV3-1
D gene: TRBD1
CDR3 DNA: TGTGCCAGCAGCCACTACAGGGGAAATGAGCAGTTCTTC
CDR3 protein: CASSHYRGNEQFF

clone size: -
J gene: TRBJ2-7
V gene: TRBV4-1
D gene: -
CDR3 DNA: TGCGCCAGCAGCCATCCCAGCCTTAAAGGTACCTACGAGCAGTACTTC
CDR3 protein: CASSHPSLKGTYEQYF

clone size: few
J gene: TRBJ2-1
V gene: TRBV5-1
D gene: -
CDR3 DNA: TGCGCCAGCAGCCCAGACAGGCCCAATGAGCAGTTCTTC
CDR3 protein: CASSPDRPNEQFF

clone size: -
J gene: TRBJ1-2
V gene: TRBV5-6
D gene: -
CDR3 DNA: TGTGCCAGCAGCTTGTCTAACAGGGATTTTGGCTACACCTTC
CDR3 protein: CASSLSNRDFGYTF

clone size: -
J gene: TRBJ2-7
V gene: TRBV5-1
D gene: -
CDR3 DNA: TGCGCCAGCAGCCTCAGGACTACCTACGAGCAGTACTTC
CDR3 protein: CASSLRTTYEQYF

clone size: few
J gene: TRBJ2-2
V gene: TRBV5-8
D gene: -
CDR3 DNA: TGTGCCAGCAGCTTGAGCAGTTCGAACACCGGGGAGCTGTTTTTT
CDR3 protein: CASSLSSSNTGELFF

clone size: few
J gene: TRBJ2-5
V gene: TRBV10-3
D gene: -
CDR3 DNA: TGTGCCATCAGGGGAGACAGGCGCGAGACCCAGTACTTC
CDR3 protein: CAIRGDRRETQYF

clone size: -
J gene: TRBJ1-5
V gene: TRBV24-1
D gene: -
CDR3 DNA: TGTGCCACCAGTGATTCTGGGGGAGGTAATCAGCCCCAGCATTTT
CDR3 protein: CATSDSGGGNQPQHF

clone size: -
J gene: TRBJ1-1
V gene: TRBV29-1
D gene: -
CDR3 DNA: TGCAGCGTTCCACTGCGTCTGGGGGGGCCTGAAGCTTTCTTT
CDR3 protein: CSVPLRLGGPEAFF

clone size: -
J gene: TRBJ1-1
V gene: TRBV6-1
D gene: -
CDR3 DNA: TGTGCCAGCAGTGCCTCGGACAGGAACACTGAAGCTTTCTTT
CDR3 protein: CASSASDRNTEAFF

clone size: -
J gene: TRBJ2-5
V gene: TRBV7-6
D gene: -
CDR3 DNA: TGTGCCAGCAGCTACGAGCAGGGCAGGATGGAGACCCAGTACTTC
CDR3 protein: CASSYEQGRMETQYF

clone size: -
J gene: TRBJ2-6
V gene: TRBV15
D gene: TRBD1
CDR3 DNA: TGTGCCACCGAGGGGACAGCCTCTGGGGCCAACGTCCTGACTTTC
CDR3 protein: CATEGTASGANVLTF

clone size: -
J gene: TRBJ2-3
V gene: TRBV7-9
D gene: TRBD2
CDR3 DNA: TGTGCCAGCAGCTTAGAAGTGACTAGCGCAAGCACAGATACGCAGTATTTT
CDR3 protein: CASSLEVTSASTDTQYF

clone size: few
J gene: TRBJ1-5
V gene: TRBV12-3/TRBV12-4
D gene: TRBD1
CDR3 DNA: TGTGCCAGCAGTTTAGGGGACAGGGGTTTTCCTCAGCCCCAGCATTTT
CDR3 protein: CASSLGDRGFPQPQHF

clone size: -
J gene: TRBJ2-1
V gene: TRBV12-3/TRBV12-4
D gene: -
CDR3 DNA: TGTGCCAGCAGTTTGGGCCTGGGGGCCAATGAGCAGTTCTTC
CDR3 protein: CASSLGLGANEQFF

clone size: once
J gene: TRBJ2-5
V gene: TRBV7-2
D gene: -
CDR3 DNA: TGTGCCAGCAGCTTTCAGGCGGGTCGGGAGACCCAGTACTTC
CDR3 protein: CASSFQAGRETQYF

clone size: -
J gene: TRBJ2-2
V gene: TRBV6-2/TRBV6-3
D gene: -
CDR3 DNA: TGTGCCAGGATGAACAGGGTCATCGCCGGGGAGCTGTTTTTT
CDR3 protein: CARMNRVIAGELFF

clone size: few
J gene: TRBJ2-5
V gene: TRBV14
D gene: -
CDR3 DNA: TGTGCCAGCAGCCAAGGTTCCATCGAGACCCAGTACTTC
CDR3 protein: CASSQGSIETQYF

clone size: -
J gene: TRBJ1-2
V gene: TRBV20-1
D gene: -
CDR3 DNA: TGCAGTGCTAGAGTTCGGGGGTTTGGCTACACCTTC
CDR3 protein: CSARVRGFGYTF

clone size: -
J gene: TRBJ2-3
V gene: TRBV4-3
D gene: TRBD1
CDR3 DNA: TGCGCCAGCAGCCAAGGGACAGGGGTTGCAGATACGCAGTATTTT
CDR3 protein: CASSQGTGVADTQYF

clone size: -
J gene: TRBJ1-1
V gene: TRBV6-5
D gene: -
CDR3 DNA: TGTGCCAGCCGGGGGGGTGGCACTGAAGCTTTCTTT
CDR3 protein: CASRGGGTEAFF

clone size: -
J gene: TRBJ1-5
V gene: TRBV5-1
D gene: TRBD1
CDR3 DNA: TGCGCCAGCAGCTTGGACGGGTCAGGGGGTCTTCAGCCCCAGCATTTT
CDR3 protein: CASSLDGSGGLQPQHF

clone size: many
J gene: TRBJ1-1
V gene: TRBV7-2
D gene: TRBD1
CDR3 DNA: TGTGCCAGCAGCTTATCGGACAGGGGGCACACTGAAGCTTTCTTT
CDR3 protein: CASSLSDRGHTEAFF

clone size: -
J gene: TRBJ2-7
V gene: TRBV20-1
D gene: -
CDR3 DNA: TGCAGTGCGGCAGACGAGCTCTACGAGCAGTACTTC
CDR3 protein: CSAADELYEQYF

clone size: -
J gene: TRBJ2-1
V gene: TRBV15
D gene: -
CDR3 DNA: TGTGCCACCAGCAGAGCTGACAATGAGCAGTTCTTC
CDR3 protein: CATSRADNEQFF

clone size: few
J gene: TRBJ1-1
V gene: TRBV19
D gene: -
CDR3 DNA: TGTGCCAGTAGTATAAGTGCAGGTGAAGCTTTCTTT
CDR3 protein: CASSISAGEAFF

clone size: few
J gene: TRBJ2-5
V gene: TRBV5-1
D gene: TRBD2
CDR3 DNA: TGCGCCAGCAGCTTGTCTAGCGGGGCCTCCCAAGAGACCCAGTACTTC
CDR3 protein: CASSLSSGASQETQYF

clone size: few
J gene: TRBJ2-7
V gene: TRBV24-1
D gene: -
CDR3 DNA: TGTGCCACCAGTGACATCAACGAGCAGTACTTC
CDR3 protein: CATSDINEQYF

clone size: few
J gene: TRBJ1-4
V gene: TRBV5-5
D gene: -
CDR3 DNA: TGTGCCAGCAGCTCGAACCTTGGGGAAAAACTGTTTTTT
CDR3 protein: CASSSNLGEKLFF

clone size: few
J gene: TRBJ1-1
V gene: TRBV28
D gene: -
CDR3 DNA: TGTGCCAGCAGTTTAGAATCGTTGAGGAACACTGAAGCTTTCTTT
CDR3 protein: CASSLESLRNTEAFF

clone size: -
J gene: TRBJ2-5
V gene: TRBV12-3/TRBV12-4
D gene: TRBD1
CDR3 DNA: TGTGCCAGCAGTATGTCAACAGGGGGAGGAGGAGAGACCCAGTACTTC
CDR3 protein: CASSMSTGGGGETQYF

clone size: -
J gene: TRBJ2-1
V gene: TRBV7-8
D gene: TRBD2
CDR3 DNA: TGTGCCAGCAGCTTGGCGGGACTAGCGGGCCTATCCTACAATGAGCAGTTCTTC
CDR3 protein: CASSLAGLAGLSYNEQFF

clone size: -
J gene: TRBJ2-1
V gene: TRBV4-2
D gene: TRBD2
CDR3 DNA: TGTGCCAGCAGCTCCGCCCCACCGGGACTAGCGGGAGGGCCTGGTGAGCAGTTCTTC
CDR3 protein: CASSSAPPGLAGGPGEQFF

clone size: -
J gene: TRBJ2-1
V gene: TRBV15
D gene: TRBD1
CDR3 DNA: TGTGCCACCAGCAGAATTGACAGGGGTCAGCAGTTCTTC
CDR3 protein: CATSRIDRGQQFF

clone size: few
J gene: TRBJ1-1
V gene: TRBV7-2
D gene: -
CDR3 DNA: TGTGCCAGCAGCTTAGCGCGTCTGGGTCTAGGCACTGAAGCTTTCTTT
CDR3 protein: CASSLARLGLGTEAFF

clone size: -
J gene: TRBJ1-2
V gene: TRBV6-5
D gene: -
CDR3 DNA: TGTGCCAGCAGTTACTCGCGGGACTATGGCTACACCTTC
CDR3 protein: CASSYSRDYGYTF

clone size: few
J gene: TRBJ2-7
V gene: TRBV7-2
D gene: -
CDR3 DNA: TGTGCCAGCAGTGGCAGGGCAACCTACGAGCAGTACTTC
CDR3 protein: CASSGRATYEQYF